This T cell receptor beta chain was retrieved from a study of blood T cells in healthy people across ages (dated by TCRdb to about 2015). As for the study more broadly: In model experiments, roughly one uniquely barcoded TCR beta cDNA molecule per two T cells was captured by template switching. The study measured age-related changes in TCR beta repertoire diversity using deep sequencing normalized with unique cDNA molecular identifiers. Four age groups were formed from the donors: young (average around 15 years), middle-aged (around 41), aged (about 62) and long-lived (around 82). To avoid experimental bias, donors of different ages were distributed randomly across sequencing lanes. Two additional independent replicas of 1 million unique cDNA reads from the same blood draw were analyzed for two donors (one aged 18 to 30 and one aged 80 or older).

The study at large found these results: Total diversity estimates from one million sequenced T cells were considered lower bounds and underestimates. Since profiling was done on bulk unsorted PBMCs, naive and antigen-experienced compartments could not be conclusively compared. The CMV infection status of donors was not known, potentially confounding age-related changes in expanded clonotypes. A strong correlation was found between observed TCR beta diversity and the percentage of naive T cells measured by flow cytometry. As age increased, observed TCR beta diversity per million T cells dropped in a roughly linear way, and a significant reduction was already evident by age approximately 40. Compared with the aged group, the long-lived group had more naive CD4+ T cells, fewer expanded clones and increased TCR diversity, suggesting age selection.

The donors were under 40 Caucasian individuals from Russia, aged roughly 6 to 100 years, who were systemically healthy. Around 9.8 milliliters of peripheral blood were collected from each donor into EDTA-treated Vacutainer tubes. Ficoll-Paque density-gradient centrifugation was used to isolate PBMCs, with at least 6 million per sample. Trizol reagent was used to extract total RNA from the PBMCs, yielding at least 5 micrograms per sample. For every donor, an aliquot of PBMCs went through flow cytometry to measure the percentages of naive CD45RAhigh/CD27high T cells. The V end loses 7 bases and the J end loses 2 bases, and a stretch of 27 bases separates them. Sequences SQVTM (CDR1) and ANQGSEA (CDR2) are obtained from the germline V gene. Inclusive of the bounding cysteine and phenylalanine, the CDR3 is 18 residues long. Here the CDR3 DNA is all that survives: 54 bases in frame from base 1. About this clonotype: There is no known antigen for this receptor. Base qualities are not recorded, but no much larger clone differs from it by a single base.

The method was 5' RACE. The instrument was an Illumina HiSeq 2500. The second PCR ran for roughly 7 to 12 cycles and used a J-beta primer mix along with a sample-barcoded 5' primer. A unique molecular identifier was introduced onto each TCR beta cDNA molecule by a template-switch 5' adaptor carrying 12 random nucleotides. Each sample yielded at least 3 million CDR3-containing paired-end reads. All of the RNA was converted into first-strand cDNA using the Mint cDNA synthesis kit, with a TRBC-specific oligonucleotide serving as the primer. Following uracil-DNA glycosylase treatment, all cDNA underwent a first 18-cycle PCR with the universal primers M1SS and BC2_uni_R. As for how the authors treated the data: Normalization of each sample was performed by random selection of 1 million high-quality reads, each carrying a distinct molecular identifier. Instead of being binned into consensus sequences, reads that shared molecular identifiers were thrown out. MiTCR, set to a Q25 quality threshold and the strictest error-elimination algorithm, was used for CDR3 identification, clonotype clustering and error correction. A nonparametric unseen species model using Euler transformation provided a lower-bound estimate of total TCR beta diversity. Using fastp trimming at Q25 and MiXCR clonotype assembly, TCRdb reanalyzed the public sequencing data and kept in-frame beta chains. Rows with a matching CDR3 protein are joined into one entry that keeps the most common DNA and genes. None of the V and J calls come from the authors' own analysis; TCRdb made them. This sample is represented by over a million distinct CDR3 sequences; 55% to 75% of them were singletons. The ten most abundant clones make up over 6.5% of the sample.

In this chain, TRBV29-1 is recombined with TRBJ1-5; matching of 6 bases hints at TRBD1 as the D gene. Input material: blood. The clonotype comes from a man aged 18 to 29 in good health. The CDR3 region: CSGPRQGFGQLGNQPQHF. The sequenced DNA: TGCAGCGGTCCACGGCAGGGGTTCGGTCAATTGGGCAATCAGCCCCAGCATTTT.